Sequencing of this T cell receptor beta chain was carried out in a study of T-cell memory formation after mild COVID-19 (dated by TCRdb to the early 2020s). Concerning the study at large: TCR sequence clusters from the two donors were found to be largely donor specific. Two young, previously healthy adult volunteers made up the cohort, one male and one female. In a couple of donors, T-cell clones that expanded and contracted after mild COVID-19 were tracked by sequencing TCRalpha and TCRbeta repertoires over time. Paper-wide results and their limitations: Some responding clones were detected in pre-infection memory, suggesting pre-existing cross-reactive memory T cells joined the SARS-CoV-2 response. Clones contracting from day 15 to 85 had balanced CD4/CD8 phenotypes, while a second wave expanding from day 15 to 37 was biased towards CD4+. SARS-CoV-2 specificity of the second-wave clones peaking on day 37 was not confirmed. The study covered only a couple of mild cases, and larger cohorts including severe cases with pre-infection samples were considered necessary. Contracting CD4+ clones were located mainly in the CM and EM memory subsets, whereas CD8+ clones were found to be enriched in EMRA.

Sequencing took place on an Illumina NovaSeq 6000. TCRalpha and TCRbeta cDNA libraries were built by 5'RACE with constant-segment primers, adding sample barcodes and unique molecular identifiers. Trizol reagent was used to extract RNA from every sample. Amplification of the libraries took two PCR steps, and the second step added a second sample barcode plus Illumina TruSeq adapters. Sequencing of libraries was performed on an Illumina NovaSeq with 2 x 150 bp paired-end reads. Per the authors' processing: The reads were demultiplexed and collapsed into UMI-guided consensus sequences using migec v1.2.7. With mixcr v2.1.11, UMI consensuses were aligned to TRA and TRB V and J templates and assembled into clonotypes. Clonotypes were classified as expanded or contracted when called significant by both edgeR and NoisET, with noise models trained on biological replicates. For edgeR calls, the cutoffs were a false discovery rate-adjusted p below 0.01 and a log2 fold-change threshold of 1. As an exploratory analysis of dynamics, PCA with hierarchical clustering was applied to max-normalized trajectories of the 1000 most abundant clonotypes. Each responding clone was given a CD4 or CD8 phenotype based on the CD4+ and CD8+ repertoires, which had been sequenced separately. The public reads were reanalyzed by TCRdb: fastp trimming at Q25, MiXCR alignment, in-frame beta chains only. Identical CDR3 proteins give one entry, which carries the most common genes and DNA. TCRdb, not the authors, supplied the V and J calls. The sample table contains 300,000 to 350,000 distinct CDR3 sequences; only one count was recorded for 10% to 15% of them. Clones ranked in the top ten supply roughly a fifth of the sample.

Reading the germline V gene (reference sequence) gives CDR1 DFQATT and CDR2 SNEGSKA. Including cysteine and phenylalanine, the CDR3 has 12 amino acids. The DNA shown is the 36-base CDR3, in frame from base 1. V sheds 5 bases and J sheds 9 bases, leaving 14 bases between their ends. As for this clonotype: What this receptor recognizes is not known. The sample holds no much larger clone one base away, and base qualities are not on file.

Ficoll-Paque density gradient centrifugation was the method used to isolate PBMCs. Material for sequencing was PBMCs or a T cell subset sorted from them (not recorded which). The rearrangement joined TRBV20-1 to TRBJ2-1; TRBD2 is a possible D gene, resting on 5 matching bases. This receptor was taken from a man younger than 30 who had mild COVID-19 (a few samples of this study predate the infection). The sample titles of this study are shuffled in the database, so cell type and time point are left out; the donor was told from shared clones. The sequenced DNA is TGCAGTGCTGGGATATTGAGCGGTGAGCAGTTCTTC. It codes for CSAGILSGEQFF.